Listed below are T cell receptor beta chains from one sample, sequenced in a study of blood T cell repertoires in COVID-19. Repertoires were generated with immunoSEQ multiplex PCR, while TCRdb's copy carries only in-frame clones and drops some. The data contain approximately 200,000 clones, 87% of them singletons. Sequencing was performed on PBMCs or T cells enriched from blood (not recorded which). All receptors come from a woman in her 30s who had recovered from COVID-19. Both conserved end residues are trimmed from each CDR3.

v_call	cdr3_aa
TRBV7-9	ASSGQANQPQH
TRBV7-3	ASSFGGFTEAF
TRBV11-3	ASSRSGDEQF
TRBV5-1	ASSPAVGRNTEAF
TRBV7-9	ASSPAGDASYEQY
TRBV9	ASSPTVPGQGRNTIY
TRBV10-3	AISDVADREATEAF
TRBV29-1	SVGDVTGEEADTQY
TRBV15	ATSPRQTSGGALGEQF
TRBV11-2	ASSSGRQGWEETQY
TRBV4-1	ASSRSLAGGTDTQY
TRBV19	ASIGQGADYGYT
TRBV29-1	SVASPTGHGHEQF
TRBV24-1	ATSDRDRGSLRDTQY
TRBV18	ASSRRDSQNQPQH
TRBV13	ASSSGGVPYEQY
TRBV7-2	ASSLERVLNYGYT
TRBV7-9	ASSLVGHRATEAF
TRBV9	ASSARTGGSGNTIY
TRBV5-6	ASSPGTEDEAF
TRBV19	ASSPGQIYGYT
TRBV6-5	ASSYSRAVEAF
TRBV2	ASNPTGGPGELF
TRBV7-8	ASSFRTGRETQY
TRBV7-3	ASSLRAGDGYT
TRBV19	ASSISGQGYSPLH
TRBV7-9	ASSFRTGELF
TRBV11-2	ASTGQTHQPQH
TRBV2	ASKARLYNEQF
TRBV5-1	ASRYRDRGSYEQY
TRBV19	ASSMTGSPDTQY
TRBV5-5	ASSDGQGINQPQH
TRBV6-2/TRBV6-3	ASSLGGASTDTQY
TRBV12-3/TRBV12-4	ASRRAGFETQY
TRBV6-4	ASSPTGGLSDTQY
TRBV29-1	SGETGSRETQY
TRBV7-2	ASSLVRGSGNTIY
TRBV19	ASRNIPRDRDKLF
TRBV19	ASLQGDGDTQY
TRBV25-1	ASSDPVGSDSGANVLT
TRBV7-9	ASSYPTELSSYNEQF
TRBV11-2	ASSLDNSHYGYT
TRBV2	ASFRGPGSYNYNEQF